This is a list of T cell receptor beta chains from one sample in a study of beta chain features in type 1 diabetes. This table comes from immunoSEQ multiplex PCR, and its TCRdb copy is limited to in-frame clones, with some not included. Altogether some 660,000 clones are present, more than 12% being singletons, with the ten largest covering just under 0.04%. The material sequenced was naive CD4+ T cells from blood. The source of these receptors is a man aged 18 to 29 with type 1 diabetes. Both conserved end residues are part of each CDR3. The D gene is left open where the match is weak.

CDR3,D,V,J
CASRTVNTGELFF,-,TRBV28,TRBJ2-2
CASSNDRAETQYF,TRBD1,TRBV7-7,TRBJ2-5
CASSDSGESYNEQFF,TRBD2,TRBV5-1,TRBJ2-1
CASSQETGPYEQYF,-,TRBV4-2,TRBJ2-7
CASSFGENTEAFF,-,TRBV7-9,TRBJ1-1
CAWAHSANTIYF,-,TRBV30,TRBJ1-3
CASSIGLYEQYF,-,TRBV5-1,TRBJ2-7
CASTVGQRAYEQYF,-,TRBV28,TRBJ2-7
CATLLQGGGNSPLHF,TRBD1,TRBV28,TRBJ1-6
CASSPRQGQGRGEQYF,-,TRBV5-1,TRBJ2-7
CASSLWLGNAYNEQFF,-,TRBV13,TRBJ2-1
CATLHSSYNEQFF,-,TRBV10-3,TRBJ2-1
CASSIDPGPTAQHF,-,TRBV19,TRBJ1-5
CASSWRDNEQFF,-,TRBV11-2,TRBJ2-1
CASNRQNSYEQYF,-,TRBV27,TRBJ2-7
CASSSGQTSTDTQYF,TRBD1,TRBV7-9,TRBJ2-3
CASSPPPGETQYF,-,TRBV18,TRBJ2-5
CASSVAGGSSTEAFF,-,TRBV2,TRBJ1-1
CSVVRDINTGELFF,-,TRBV29-1,TRBJ2-2
CASSLGTVSNQPQHF,TRBD1,TRBV9,TRBJ1-5
CASSSNEQFF,-,TRBV2,TRBJ2-1
CASSERRSYEQYF,-,TRBV25-1,TRBJ2-7
CASSEMGMGNQPQHF,-,TRBV2,TRBJ1-5
CAISDAGRDTDTQYF,-,TRBV10-3,TRBJ2-3
CASSRTGTLSYEQYF,TRBD1,TRBV25-1,TRBJ2-7
CASQRASQETQYF,-,TRBV6-5,TRBJ2-5
CASGPLDTQYF,-,TRBV12-5,TRBJ2-3
CASSQDYYGYTF,-,TRBV2,TRBJ1-2
CAWGGRTASYEQYF,-,TRBV30,TRBJ2-7
CAIRNLGTGYNEQFF,-,TRBV10-3,TRBJ2-1
CASSPGTSGRVDTQYF,TRBD2,TRBV7-2,TRBJ2-3
CAWSTGGLLNEQYF,-,TRBV30,TRBJ2-7
CSVTSGGPTDTQYF,TRBD2,TRBV29-1,TRBJ2-3
CASRARGETQYF,-,TRBV27,TRBJ2-5
CASRRTSGRHEQYF,TRBD2,TRBV6-5,TRBJ2-7
CASTPGTGELFF,-,TRBV7-3,TRBJ2-2